This T cell receptor (beta chain) was sequenced for a study of shared clonotypes between healthy human individuals. As for the study in general: Three plates were used per donor for CD4 naive, three for CD4 memory, two for CD8 naive and one for CD8 memory.

TCRdb's table, derived via immunoSEQ multiplex PCR, lists solely in-frame clones and lacks some. The sample has 980,000 or so clones, about three quarters seen once. In this sample, this clone turned up a few times. The origin of this receptor is a man aged 18 to 30 in good health. Sequenced: memory CD4+ T cells sorted from blood. Subset here: CD45RA-negative fraction.

This CDR3 is CASTKTGNTEAFF. The CDR3 nucleotides read TGTGCCAGCACAAAGACAGGGAACACTGAAGCTTTCTTT. V gene TRBV6-1 combines with J gene TRBJ1-1; perhaps TRBD1 as D (6 bases). The germline V gene has CDR1 MNHNS and CDR2 SASEGT. V lost 7 bases, J lost 1 base, and 10 bases lay in between. This CDR3 is built from 13 residues.